This is a list of T cell receptor beta chains from one sample in a study of low-dose radiotherapy and immunotherapy resistance in tumors. A single record per CDR3 protein comes from TCRdb applying MiXCR to the reads. The repertoire consists of more than 50,000 distinct CDR3 sequences, with around a quarter occurring once and the leading ten covering 6.7%. The sequences come from PBMCs, collected after low-dose radiotherapy plus immunotherapy. The receptors were gathered from a male donor with prostate cancer. Both conserved end residues are part of each CDR3. Each record gives: CDR3 length, V gene, clone size, J gene, D gene, CDR3 DNA, CDR3 protein. The D gene is left open where the match is weak. Clone size, where shown, is once, few, many, or a class for clones that have expanded.

13	TRBV20-1	many	TRBJ1-5	-	TGCAGTGCTAGCGGCAATACCAATCAGCCCCAGCATTTT	CSASGNTNQPQHF
16	TRBV9	many	TRBJ2-3	TRBD1	TGTGCCAGCAGCGCAGAAGGGGGCGCAGTAGCAGATACGCAGTATTTT	CASSAEGGAVADTQYF
16	TRBV5-1	few	TRBJ2-7	-	TGCGCCAGCAGCTTGGAACCTAGGTCGGGGCCCGCCGAGCAGTACTTC	CASSLEPRSGPAEQYF
13	TRBV18	medium-sized	TRBJ1-2	TRBD1	TGTGCCAGCTCACCCACAGGGGGCGATGGCTACACCTTC	CASSPTGGDGYTF
15	TRBV18	-	TRBJ1-4	TRBD1	TGTGCCAGCTCACCACTCGGGACAGTTAATGAAAAACTGTTTTTT	CASSPLGTVNEKLFF
16	TRBV5-5	few	TRBJ1-4	TRBD1	TGTGCCAGCAGCTTCGGGGACAGGGGAACTAATGAAAAACTGTTTTTT	CASSFGDRGTNEKLFF
14	TRBV20-1	many	TRBJ1-3	-	TGCAGTGCTAGCTCCCCAGGCTCTGGAAACACCATATATTTT	CSASSPGSGNTIYF
15	TRBV19	-	TRBJ1-2	TRBD1	TGTGCCAGTAGTGCTCCGGGACAGGGCAGCTATGGCTACACCTTC	CASSAPGQGSYGYTF
13	TRBV7-2	-	TRBJ2-4	TRBD1	TGTGCCAGCAGCAGGGGGGCGACAGGGGGCTTGTACTTC	CASSRGATGGLYF
15	TRBV5-5	many	TRBJ2-5	-	TGTGCCAGCAGCTTGGCTCCCAGGGGGGGCGAGACCCAGTACTTC	CASSLAPRGGETQYF
14	TRBV30	many	TRBJ1-4	-	TGTGCCTGGAGCCGCGCAGGGTTTAATGAAAAACTGTTTTTT	CAWSRAGFNEKLFF
14	TRBV5-1	many	TRBJ2-3	TRBD2	TGCGCCAGCAGTCTGACTAGCGGCACAGATACGCAGTATTTT	CASSLTSGTDTQYF
12	TRBV6-2/TRBV6-3	few	TRBJ1-1	-	TGTGCCAGCAGCCTTACAGGGCATGAAGCTTTCTTT	CASSLTGHEAFF
14	TRBV5-1	many	TRBJ2-7	-	TGCGCCAGCAGCGTGACAGGTAACTCCTACGAGCAGTACTTC	CASSVTGNSYEQYF
16	TRBV5-6	-	TRBJ2-7	-	TGTGCCAGCAGCTTTAGGGGCAGCGTAGGGACCTACGAGCAGTACTTC	CASSFRGSVGTYEQYF
16	TRBV15	-	TRBJ1-1	TRBD1	TGTGCCACCAGCAGAGATGATTGGACAGGGGGCCCTGAAGCTTTCTTT	CATSRDDWTGGPEAFF
13	TRBV3-1	many	TRBJ2-3	-	TGTGCCAGCAGCCAACGGTGGGAAGATACGCAGTATTTT	CASSQRWEDTQYF
16	TRBV29-1	medium-sized	TRBJ2-6	-	TGCAGCGTTGAATCGGGGGTGCCATCTGGGGCCAACGTCCTGACTTTC	CSVESGVPSGANVLTF